A single sample gave rise to the 15 T cell receptor beta chains below, sequenced in a study of tumor-infiltrating lymphocytes in primary liver carcinoma. With roughly 540 ng total RNA as template and a constant-region primer, TCR beta cDNA was made. Construction of TCR beta libraries relied on three successive nested multiplex PCR rounds employing slightly modified ARM-PCR. In the first two PCR rounds, TRBV1-TRBV30 forward primers were paired with a C-beta reverse primer, and each round lasted roughly 9 cycles. TCRdb reprocessed the multiplex PCR reads with MiXCR, giving one entry per CDR3 protein. The table has around 60,000 distinct CDR3 sequences, over 60% seen once; the top ten hold around two fifths. Total RNA and DNA came together from about 19-30 mg of bulk tissue without cell sorting. The sample comprised liver tumor tissue from sampling region 4. Subset reported: tumor region T4, right-lateral pole. Receptor source: a man aged 40-55 years with primary liver carcinoma and hepatitis B virus infection.

On this clonotype: Sequence at one end of the junction differs from germline and may be a read error. The V gene is TRBV7-9, the J gene TRBJ2-7, with a possible D match to TRBD2 (5 bases). This CDR3 is 14 amino acids long. Germline lookup yields CDR1 SEHNR and CDR2 FQNEAQ (reference sequence). DNA for the CDR3: TGTGCCAGCAGCTTCGACGGGGTCGCCTACGAGCCGTACTTC. Amino acid sequence: CASSFDGVAYEPYF.

In regard to this clonotype: At one end the junction does not follow the germline gene, possibly because of a read error. The V and J genes are TRBV12-3 or TRBV12-4 and TRBJ2-5; TRBD1 or TRBD2 may be the D gene (5 bases each). The CDR3 totals 17 residues. In nucleotides, the CDR3 is TGTGCCAACAGTTCATCAAGGCCGGGACCTCACAAAGAGACCCAGTACTTC. Translating gives CANSSSRPGPHKETQYF.

A note on this clonotype: The germline gene is not matched at one end of the junction; a read error may be the cause. The chain carries TRBV10-3 and TRBJ2-7; 16 bases match TRBD2. CDR3 length: 19 residues. The germline CDR1 and CDR2 sequences are ENHRY and SYGVKD. As DNA, the CDR3 is TGTGCCATCACCAAACGATGGGGACTAGCGGGAGGGACCTCCTACGAGCATTACTTC. Residues: CAITKRWGLAGGTSYEHYF.

Details on this clonotype: Likely a read error: the CDR3 ends without its conserved phenylalanine or tryptophan. The DNA is omitted, as the CDR3 cannot be located on it reliably, and the CDR3 follows TCRdb's listing. The rearrangement links TRBV6-2 or TRBV6-3 to TRBJ1-5. The CDR3 is 15 residues long, counting both termini. Germline assignment: CDR1 MNHEY and CDR2 SVGEGT. The CDR3 here is CVSSLDSYSNQPRHL.

This clonotype has ten or more counts. This chain links TRBV11-2 with TRBJ2-7; 7 nucleotides line up with TRBD2. Germline values: CDR1 SGHAT, CDR2 FQNNGV. Unmatched junction bases numbered 16, after V lost 1 base and J lost 13 bases. The CDR3 totals 15 residues. CDR3 nucleotide sequence: TGTGCCAGCAGCTTAGCGGGCGGGAGTCACGACGGGCAATACTTC. Its translation is CASSLAGGSHDGQYF. Supplemented by reference TRBV11-2 and TRBJ2-7, the full variable domain reads EAGVAQSPRYKIIEKRQSVAFWCNPISGHATLYWYQQILGQGPKLLIQFQNNGVVDDSQLPKDRFSAERLKGVDSTLKIQPAKLEDSAVYLCASSLAGGSHDGQYFGPGTRLTVT.

The chain uses TRBV4-1 and TRBJ2-7, with 8 bases matching TRBD1. With 4 bases clipped from V and 0 bases from J, the junction kept 11 bases outside the gene matches. This CDR3 contains 17 residues. CDR1 and CDR2 (germline): MGHRA, YSYEKL. For the CDR3, the DNA is TGCGCCAGCAGCCGAGGGGGACGACAGGGGCTCTCCTACGAGCAGTACTTC. Translation gives CASSRGGRQGLSYEQYF.

In regard to this clonotype: This is likely a read error, given that the CDR3 carries no conserved phenylalanine or tryptophan at its end. The chain has TRBV11-2 and TRBJ2-3, with D uncertain. CDR3 size: 12 residues. Germline V CDR1 and CDR2: SGHAT, FQNNGV. The CDR3 is CASSASTDTQYL. The CDR3 DNA reads as TGTGCCAGCAGCGCAAGCACAGATACTCAGTATCTT.

Remarks on this clonotype: A much larger clone lies one base from this, so it may be a read error. The V gene is TRBV4-2, the J gene TRBJ2-5; unclear D gene. Germline loops: CDR1 LGHNA, CDR2 YNFKEQ. Trimming took 4 bases from V and 2 from J, leaving 17 bases between them. The CDR3 spans 16 residues. Here the CDR3 reads CASSRVHPDVQETQYF. DNA for the CDR3: TGTGCCAGCAGCCGCGTTCACCCGGACGTACAAGAGACCCAGTACTTC.

This chain connects TRBV11-2 to TRBJ2-7; TRBD2 agrees at 15 bases. The CDR3 is 18 residues long. V lost 9 bases to trimming and J lost 4 bases; unmatched junction nucleotides: 16. Germline V lookup: CDR1 SGHAT, CDR2 FQNNGV. CDR3 protein: CARSLSVGLAGGGYEQYF. The CDR3 nucleotides read TGTGCCAGGAGCCTATCCGTAGGACTAGCGGGAGGGGGGTACGAGCAGTACTTC.

With respect to this clonotype: A junction end diverges from the germline sequence, so it may reflect a read error. The V call is TRBV12-5, the J call TRBJ2-7; D possibly corresponds to TRBD2 (6 bases). The CDR3 contains 13 residues. Per the germline V gene, CDR1 is LGHNT and CDR2 is FRNRAP. This CDR3 is CASGGTGSYKQYF. The CDR3 nucleotides are TGTGCCAGTGGGGGGACCGGTTCCTACAAGCAGTACTTC.

A remark on this clonotype: A read error may account for a junction end that differs from germline. The chain employs TRBV29-1 and TRBJ1-1, with D perhaps matching TRBD1 (6 bases). CDR1 SQVTM and CDR2 ANQGSEA come from the germline V gene. The CDR3 length is 15 residues. CDR3: CRVGGGWGMNTETFF. CDR3 DNA: TGCAGGGTTGGAGGGGGGTGGGGTATGAACACTGAAACTTTCTTT.

This clonotype showed up just a few times. An end of the junction differs from the germline gene, which may be a read error. V gene TRBV28 combines with J gene TRBJ2-1, with no clear D. Looked up from germline, CDR1 is MDHEN and CDR2 is SYDVKM. This CDR3 spans 15 amino acids. The CDR3 nucleotides read TGTGCCAGCAGTTTAATAGCTGGCGGCTACAATGAGCAGTCCTTC. Protein sequence: CASSLIAGGYNEQSF.

Notes on this clonotype: A junction end diverges from the germline sequence, so it may reflect a read error. The chain joins TRBV28 to TRBJ2-7; 7 bases are shared with TRBD1. CDR1 is MDHEN and CDR2 is SYDVKM in the germline V gene. This CDR3 comprises 13 residues. For the CDR3, the DNA is TGTGCCGGCAGTCCGACAGGGAACTACGAGCAGTACTTC. Its protein product is CAGSPTGNYEQYF.

This clonotype was observed a handful of times. The missing conserved phenylalanine or tryptophan at the end of this CDR3 makes a read error likely. The chain joins TRBV10-3 to TRBJ1-1; D unresolved. The V and J ends lost 7 bases and 3 bases respectively, with 12 bases between them. Per the germline V gene, CDR1 is ENHRY and CDR2 is SYGVKD. The CDR3 runs to 13 residues. CDR3 protein: CAINGTVDTEAFL. CDR3 DNA: TGTGCCATCAATGGCACAGTGGACACTGAAGCTTTCCTT.

This chain uses TRBV11-2 with TRBJ2-7, with D perhaps matching TRBD2 (5 bases). The CDR3 runs to 14 residues. V was cut by 5 bases and J by 7 bases, with 18 bases left in between. Germline V gene data show CDR1 as SGHAT and CDR2 as FQNNGV. The CDR3 protein is CASSTLQERDEQYF. The CDR3 DNA reads TGTGCCAGCAGCACACTTCAGGAGAGGGATGAGCAGTACTTC.